The 7 T cell receptor beta chains listed next were all sequenced from one sample in a study of OX40 agonist ivuxolimab in advanced cancers. Profiling relied on immunoSEQ multiplex PCR, and the TCRdb table lists in-frame clones only, not all of them. The table includes 55,000 to 95,000 clones, around 88% detected once. The input for sequencing was CD4+ or CD8+ T cells sorted from blood, taken in a trial of the OX40 agonist ivuxolimab. Receptors were obtained from an adult with an advanced solid tumor such as melanoma, head and neck, liver or kidney cancer.

Only a few counts were recorded for this clone. This sequence joins TRBV4-2 and TRBJ1-1, with 7 bases matching TRBD1. The germline V gene encodes CDR1 LGHNA and CDR2 YNFKEQ. The trim removed 0 bases at V and 10 bases at J, leaving 8 bases unmatched. This CDR3 is 14 amino acids long. CDR3: CASSQDQTGQRAFF. Here the CDR3 DNA reads TGTGCCAGCAGCCAAGATCAGACAGGGCAAAGAGCTTTCTTT.

The chain couples TRBV6-5 to TRBJ1-4; 8 bases are shared with TRBD1. The CDR3 consists of 16 residues. Germline V gene data show CDR1 as MNHEY and CDR2 as SVGAGI. V gave up 2 bases and J gave up 3 bases; unmatched junction bases: 5. The CDR3 loop reads CASSYTWDRSNEKLFF. DNA of the CDR3: TGTGCCAGCAGTTACACCTGGGACAGGTCTAATGAAAAACTGTTTTTT.

The chain uses TRBV5-4 and TRBJ1-1, with 7 bases that match TRBD1. This CDR3 comprises 15 residues. The V gene end was trimmed by 3 bases and the J gene end by 3 bases; junction bases not matched to a gene: 8. Germline V gene data show CDR1 as SGHNT and CDR2 as YYREEE (reference sequence). The CDR3 here is CASSSRQGGDTEAFF. DNA for the CDR3: TGTGCCAGCAGCTCCCGACAGGGTGGGGACACTGAAGCTTTCTTT.

The rearrangement joins TRBV7-8 to TRBJ1-1, with no clear D. Trimming took off 1 base at V and 5 bases at J, with 5 bases between the two ends. Germline values: CDR1 SGHVS, CDR2 FQNEAQ. The CDR3 is 12 amino acids. The CDR3 nucleotides read TGTGCCAGCAGCTTAGGGAGAACTGAAGCTTTCTTT. It codes for CASSLGRTEAFF.

The gene calls are TRBV5-1 and TRBJ1-4; D is uncertain. The CDR3 covers 16 residues. CDR1 SGHRS and CDR2 YFSETQ come from the germline V gene. With 0 bases removed from V and 0 bases from J, the gap between germline ends came to 9 bases. The CDR3 DNA reads TGCGCCAGCAGCTTGGTTTCAGCCCCAACTAATGAAAAACTGTTTTTT. Amino acid sequence: CASSLVSAPTNEKLFF.

The V call is TRBV7-3, the J call TRBJ2-4, with 10 bases fitting TRBD2. J lost 8 bases, V lost 2 bases, and 9 bases had no gene match. CDR1 and CDR2 from the germline V gene are SGHTA and FQGTGA. This CDR3 spans 16 amino acids. The CDR3 DNA reads TGTGCCAGCAGCTTAGGGCCCCAAGCGGGGGGGCACATTCAGTACTTC. Translation gives CASSLGPQAGGHIQYF.

This chain uses TRBV30 with TRBJ1-2; D not resolved. The CDR3 extends over 14 amino acids. With 3 bases removed from V and 6 bases from J, the gap between germline ends came to 17 bases. CDR1 is GTSNPN and CDR2 is SVGIG in the germline V gene (reference sequence). The CDR3 DNA follows: TGTGCCTGGAGCATGATAGGGCCCGAAAATGGCTACACCTTC. Encoded protein: CAWSMIGPENGYTF.